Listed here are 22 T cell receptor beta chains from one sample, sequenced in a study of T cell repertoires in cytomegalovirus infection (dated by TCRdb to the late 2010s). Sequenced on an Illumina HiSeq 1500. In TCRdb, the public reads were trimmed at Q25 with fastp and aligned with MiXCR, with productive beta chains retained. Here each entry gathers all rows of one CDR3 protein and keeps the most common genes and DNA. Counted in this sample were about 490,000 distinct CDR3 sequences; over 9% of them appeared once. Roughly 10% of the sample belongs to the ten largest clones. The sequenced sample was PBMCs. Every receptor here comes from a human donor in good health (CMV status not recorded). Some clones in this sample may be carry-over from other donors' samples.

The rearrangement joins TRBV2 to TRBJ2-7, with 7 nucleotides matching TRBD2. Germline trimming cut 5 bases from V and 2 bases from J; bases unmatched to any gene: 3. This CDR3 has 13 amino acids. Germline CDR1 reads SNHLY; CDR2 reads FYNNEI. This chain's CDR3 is CASSFLAAYEQYF. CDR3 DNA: TGTGCCAGCAGTTTTCTAGCGGCCTACGAGCAGTACTTC.

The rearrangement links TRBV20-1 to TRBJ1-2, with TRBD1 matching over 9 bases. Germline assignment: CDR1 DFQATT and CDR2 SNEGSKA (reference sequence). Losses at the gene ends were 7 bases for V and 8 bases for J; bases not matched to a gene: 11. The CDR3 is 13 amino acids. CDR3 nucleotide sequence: TGCAGTGGTTTGATACAGGGGGCTAAGGGCTACACCTTC. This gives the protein CSGLIQGAKGYTF.

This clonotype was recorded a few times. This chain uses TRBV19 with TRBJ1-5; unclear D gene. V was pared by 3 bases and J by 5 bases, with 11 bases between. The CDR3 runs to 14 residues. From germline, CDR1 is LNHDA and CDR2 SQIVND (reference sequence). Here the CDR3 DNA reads TGTGCCAGTAGTATGCCAGCCCAATATCAGCCCCAGCATTTT. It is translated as CASSMPAQYQPQHF. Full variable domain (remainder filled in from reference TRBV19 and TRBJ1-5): DGGITQSPKYLFRKEGQNVTLSCEQNLNHDAMYWYRQDPGQGLRLIYYSQIVNDFQKGDIAEGYSVSREKKESFPLTVTSAQKNPTAFYLCASSMPAQYQPQHFGDGTRLSIL.

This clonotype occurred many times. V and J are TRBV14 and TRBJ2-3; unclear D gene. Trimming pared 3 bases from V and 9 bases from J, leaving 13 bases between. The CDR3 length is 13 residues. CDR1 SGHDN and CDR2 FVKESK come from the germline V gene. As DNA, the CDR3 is TGTGCCAGCAGCCACCGTTGGTACCAGACGCAGTATTTT. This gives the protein CASSHRWYQTQYF. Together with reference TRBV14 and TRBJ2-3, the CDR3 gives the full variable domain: EAGVTQFPSHSVIEKGQTVTLRCDPISGHDNLYWYRRVMGKEIKFLLHFVKESKQDESGMPNNRFLAERTGGTYSTLKVQPAELEDSGVYFCASSHRWYQTQYFGPGTRLTVL.

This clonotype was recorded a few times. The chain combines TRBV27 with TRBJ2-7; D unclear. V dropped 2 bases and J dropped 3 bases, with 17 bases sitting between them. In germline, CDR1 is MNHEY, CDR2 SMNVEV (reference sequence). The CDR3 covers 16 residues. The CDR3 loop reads CASSLREGSSLYEQYF. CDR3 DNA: TGTGCCAGCAGTTTAAGGGAAGGCTCAAGCCTCTACGAGCAGTACTTC.

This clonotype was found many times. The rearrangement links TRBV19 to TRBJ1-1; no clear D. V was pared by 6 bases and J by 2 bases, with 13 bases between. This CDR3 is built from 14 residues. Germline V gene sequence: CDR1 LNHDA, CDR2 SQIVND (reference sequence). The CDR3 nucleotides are TGTGCCAGTAGCTTCCTCCTTATCAACACTGAAGCTTTCTTT. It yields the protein CASSFLLINTEAFF.

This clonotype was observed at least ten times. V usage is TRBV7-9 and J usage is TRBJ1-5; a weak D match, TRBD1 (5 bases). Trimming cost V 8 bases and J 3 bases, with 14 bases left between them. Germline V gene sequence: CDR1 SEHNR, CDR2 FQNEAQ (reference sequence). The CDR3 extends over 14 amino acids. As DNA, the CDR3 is TGTGCCAGCTCGGATGCGGGACCCAATCAGCCCCAGCATTTT. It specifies CASSDAGPNQPQHF.

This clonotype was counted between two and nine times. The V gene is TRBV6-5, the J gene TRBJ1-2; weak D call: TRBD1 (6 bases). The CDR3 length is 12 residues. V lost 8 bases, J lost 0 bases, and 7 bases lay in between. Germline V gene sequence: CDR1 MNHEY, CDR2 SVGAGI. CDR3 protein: CASGDTNYGYTF. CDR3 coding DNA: TGTGCCAGCGGGGACACTAACTATGGCTACACCTTC.

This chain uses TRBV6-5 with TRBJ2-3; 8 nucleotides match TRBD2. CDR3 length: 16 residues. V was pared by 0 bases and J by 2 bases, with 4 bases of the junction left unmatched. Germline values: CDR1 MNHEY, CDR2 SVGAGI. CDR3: CASSYSAGDFTDTQYF. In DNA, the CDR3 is TGTGCCAGCAGTTACTCAGCGGGAGACTTCACAGATACGCAGTATTTT.

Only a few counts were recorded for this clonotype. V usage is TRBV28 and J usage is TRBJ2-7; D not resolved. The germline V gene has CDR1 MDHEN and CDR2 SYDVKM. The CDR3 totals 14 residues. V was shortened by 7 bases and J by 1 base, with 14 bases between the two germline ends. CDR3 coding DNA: TGTGCCAGCACCGGATTTCAGGTTTCCTACGAGCAGTACTTC. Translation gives CASTGFQVSYEQYF.

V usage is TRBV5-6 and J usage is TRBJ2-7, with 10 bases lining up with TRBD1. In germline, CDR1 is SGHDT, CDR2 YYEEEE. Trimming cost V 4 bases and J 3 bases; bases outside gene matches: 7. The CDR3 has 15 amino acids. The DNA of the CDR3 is TGTGCCAGCAGCGGATTAGACAGGGGGCTCTACGAGCAGTACTTC. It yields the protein CASSGLDRGLYEQYF.

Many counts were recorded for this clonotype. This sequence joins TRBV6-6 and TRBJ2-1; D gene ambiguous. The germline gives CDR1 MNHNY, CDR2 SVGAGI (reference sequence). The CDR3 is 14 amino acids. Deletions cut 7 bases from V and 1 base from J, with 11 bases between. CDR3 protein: CASTPGSSYNEQFF. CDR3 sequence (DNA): TGTGCCAGCACTCCTGGGTCATCCTACAATGAGCAGTTCTTC.

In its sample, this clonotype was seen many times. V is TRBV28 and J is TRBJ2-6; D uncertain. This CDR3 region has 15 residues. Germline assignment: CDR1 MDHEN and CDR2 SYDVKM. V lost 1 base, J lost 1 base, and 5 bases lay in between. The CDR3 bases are TGTGCCAGCAGTTTATACCAATCTGGGGCCAACGTCCTGACTTTC. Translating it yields CASSLYQSGANVLTF.

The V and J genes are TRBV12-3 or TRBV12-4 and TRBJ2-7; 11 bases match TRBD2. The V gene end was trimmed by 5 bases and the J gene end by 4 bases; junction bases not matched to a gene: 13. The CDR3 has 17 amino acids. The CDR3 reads CASSRETSGVLGYEQYF. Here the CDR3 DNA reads TGTGCCAGCAGTCGCGAGACTAGCGGGGTCCTAGGGTACGAGCAGTACTTC.

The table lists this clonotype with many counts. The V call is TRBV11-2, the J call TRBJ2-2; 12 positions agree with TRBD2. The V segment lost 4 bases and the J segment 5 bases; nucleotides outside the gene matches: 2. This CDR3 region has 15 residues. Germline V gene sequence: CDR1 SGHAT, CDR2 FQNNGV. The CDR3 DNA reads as TGTGCCAGCAGCTGGGGGACTAGCGGGACCGGGGAGCTGTTTTTT. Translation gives CASSWGTSGTGELFF. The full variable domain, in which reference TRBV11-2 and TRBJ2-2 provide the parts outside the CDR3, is EAGVAQSPRYKIIEKRQSVAFWCNPISGHATLYWYQQILGQGPKLLIQFQNNGVVDDSQLPKDRFSAERLKGVDSTLKIQPAKLEDSAVYLCASSWGTSGTGELFFGEGSRLTVL.

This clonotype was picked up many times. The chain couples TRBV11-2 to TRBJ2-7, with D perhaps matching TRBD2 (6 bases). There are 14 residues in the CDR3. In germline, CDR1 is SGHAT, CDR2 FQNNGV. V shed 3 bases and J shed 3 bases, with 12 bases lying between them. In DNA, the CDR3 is TGTGCCAGCAGCTTCCAAGGGGAGGACTACGAGCAGTACTTC. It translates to CASSFQGEDYEQYF.

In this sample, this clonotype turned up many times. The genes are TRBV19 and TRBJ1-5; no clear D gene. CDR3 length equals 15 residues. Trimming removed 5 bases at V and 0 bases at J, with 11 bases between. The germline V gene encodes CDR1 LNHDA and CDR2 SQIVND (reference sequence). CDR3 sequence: CASSFGLYSNQPQHF. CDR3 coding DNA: TGTGCCAGTAGTTTTGGACTGTATAGCAATCAGCCCCAGCATTTT. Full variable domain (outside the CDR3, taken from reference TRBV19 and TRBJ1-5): DGGITQSPKYLFRKEGQNVTLSCEQNLNHDAMYWYRQDPGQGLRLIYYSQIVNDFQKGDIAEGYSVSREKKESFPLTVTSAQKNPTAFYLCASSFGLYSNQPQHFGDGTRLSIL.

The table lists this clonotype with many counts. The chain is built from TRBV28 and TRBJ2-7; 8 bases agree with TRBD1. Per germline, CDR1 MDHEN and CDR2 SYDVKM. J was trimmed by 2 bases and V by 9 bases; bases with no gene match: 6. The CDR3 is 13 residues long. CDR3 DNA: TGTGCCAGTTGGACAGGGCTAGCCTACGAGCAGTACTTC. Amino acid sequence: CASWTGLAYEQYF.

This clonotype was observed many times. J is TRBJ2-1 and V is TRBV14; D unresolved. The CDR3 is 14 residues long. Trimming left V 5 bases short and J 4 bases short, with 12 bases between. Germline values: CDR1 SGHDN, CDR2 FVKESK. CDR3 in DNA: TGTGCCAGCAGCAGAGGACCCCTTTACAATGAGCAGTTCTTC. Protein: CASSRGPLYNEQFF.

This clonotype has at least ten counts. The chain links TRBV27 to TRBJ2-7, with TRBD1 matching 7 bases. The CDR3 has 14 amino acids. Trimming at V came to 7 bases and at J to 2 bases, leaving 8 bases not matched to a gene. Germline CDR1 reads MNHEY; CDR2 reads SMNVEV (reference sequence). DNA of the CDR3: TGTGCCAGCAAACTGACAGGGCTAACCTACGAGCAGTACTTC. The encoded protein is CASKLTGLTYEQYF.

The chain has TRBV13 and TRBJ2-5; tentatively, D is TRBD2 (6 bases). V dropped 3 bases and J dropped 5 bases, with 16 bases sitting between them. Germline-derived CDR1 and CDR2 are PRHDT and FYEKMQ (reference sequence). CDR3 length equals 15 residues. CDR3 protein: CASSFSTGGEETQYF. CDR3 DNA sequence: TGTGCCAGCAGCTTCTCAACCGGGGGTGAGGAGACCCAGTACTTC.

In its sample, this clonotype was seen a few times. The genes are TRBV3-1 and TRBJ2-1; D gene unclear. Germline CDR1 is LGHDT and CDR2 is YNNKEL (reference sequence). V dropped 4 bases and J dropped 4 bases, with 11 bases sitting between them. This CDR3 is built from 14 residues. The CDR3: CASSPTQNYNEQFF. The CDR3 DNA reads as TGTGCCAGCAGCCCGACCCAAAATTACAATGAGCAGTTCTTC.